The source of this TCR beta chain is a study of blood T cell repertoires in COVID-19. Overall study context: Nucleic acid was either cDNA or gDNA, and it came from T cells, B-cell-depleted T cells, or PBMCs.

As for this clone: Other DNA sequences within the sample encode an identical CDR3.

Cohorts were assigned according to the clinical history that participants reported. In the original analysis: Researchers report that nucleated cell counts were estimated from reference gene primer amplification. Assay: immunoSEQ multiplex PCR; the TCRdb copy retains only in-frame clones and omits some. From that table come the V and J calls and clone size; the DNA was used to work out D and trimming. Of 200,000 to 250,000 clones listed, 75% to 85% are singletons. This TCR derives from a man younger than 40 with acute COVID-19. Sequencing was carried out using PBMCs or T cells enriched from blood (not recorded which).

CDR3 sequence (DNA): TGTGCCAGCTCACCACAGCGAAGCACAGATACGCAGTATTTT. Translating it yields CASSPQRSTDTQYF. V gene TRBV18 combines with J gene TRBJ2-3; D is unclear. Trimming took off 1 base at V and 0 bases at J, with 5 bases between the two ends. Per germline, CDR1 KGHSH and CDR2 LQKENI. The CDR3 is 14 amino acids. Together with reference TRBV18 and TRBJ2-3, the CDR3 gives the full variable domain: NAGVMQNPRHLVRRRGQEARLRCSPMKGHSHVYWYRQLPEEGLKFMVYLQKENIIDESGMPKERFSAEFPKEGPSILRIQQVVRGDSAAYFCASSPQRSTDTQYFGPGTRLTVL.